This T cell receptor beta chain is drawn from a study of response to subunit inactivated influenza vaccine. The study, taken as a whole, reports: There was a suggestion from the authors that each seasonal influenza vaccination recruits few new T cells.

About this clonotype: What it binds is unknown.

TCRdb re-analysed the RT-PCR reads in MiXCR, keeping a single row per CDR3 protein. The table records 610,000 or so distinct CDR3 sequences, about 14% of them present only once. The CDR3 is 16 amino acids. In germline, CDR1 is MGHRA, CDR2 YSYEKL. The V end lost 0 bases, the J end lost 5 bases, and 15 bases lay between the germline ends. The TCR sequence derives from a man aged 45-65 years who received an inactivated influenza vaccine. The rearrangement links TRBV4-1 to TRBJ2-3; maybe TRBD1 (6 bases). Material: PBMCs from blood, obtained 11 to 12 days after vaccination. The CDR3: CASSQDFRGGVDTQYF. CDR3 sequence (DNA): TGCGCCAGCAGCCAAGACTTCAGGGGTGGAGTAGATACGCAGTATTTT.